This T cell receptor beta chain derives from a study of blood T cell repertoires in COVID-19. The overall study: The United States, Italy and Spain were the sources of the acute and convalescent COVID-19 samples. PBMCs, B-cell-depleted T cells, or T cells provided the cDNA or gDNA that made up the material.

The table lists this clone with a few counts. This CDR3 region has 14 residues. V shed 2 bases and J shed 2 bases, with 10 bases lying between them. Germline-derived CDR1 and CDR2 are SEHNR and FQNEAQ (reference sequence). Original methodology: Nucleated cell counts were estimated from reference gene primer amplification. Sequencing used immunoSEQ multiplex PCR; TCRdb keeps in-frame clones, though not all of them. V and J calls and clone size come straight from that table; D and trimming were deduced from the DNA. Here the sample spans a few hundred thousand clones, approximately 88% being singletons.

Sample: peripheral blood. V usage is TRBV7-9 and J usage is TRBJ2-7; D unresolved. This TCR derives from a middle-aged man with acute or convalescent COVID-19. The CDR3 DNA reads TGTGCCAGCAGCTTAAGCCTCAAAACCTACGAGCAGTACTTC. Protein sequence: CASSLSLKTYEQYF. The full variable domain, with the rest looked up from reference TRBV7-9 and TRBJ2-7, is DTGVSQNPRHKITKRGQNVTFRCDPISEHNRLYWYRQTLGQGPEFLTYFQNEAQLEKSRLLSDRFSAERPKGSFSTLEIQRTEQGDSAMYLCASSLSLKTYEQYFGPGTRLTVT.